One sample yielded the 10 T cell receptor beta chains listed below, sequenced in a study of cytomegalovirus exposure and HLA in healthy donors. Here immunoSEQ multiplex PCR was the method, and the copy in TCRdb shows in-frame clones only, minus some. In the table there are about 110,000 clones, approximately 85% of which are singletons. Sequenced: PBMCs. The receptor set was obtained from a woman under 30 in good health and CMV-seronegative.

This sequence joins TRBV29-1 and TRBJ1-1; unclear D gene. Germline CDR1 SQVTM, CDR2 ANQGSEA. Trimming took 4 bases from V and 0 from J, leaving 15 bases between them. The CDR3 runs to 15 residues. The CDR3 sequence: CSVVRSGVMNTEAFF. DNA of the CDR3: TGCAGCGTTGTTAGGAGCGGGGTCATGAACACTGAAGCTTTCTTT.

The chain employs TRBV29-1 and TRBJ2-5; 10 bases are a match to TRBD1. Per the germline V gene, CDR1 is SQVTM and CDR2 is ANQGSEA. Trimming cost V 8 bases and J 3 bases; bases outside gene matches: 9. The CDR3 runs 14 residues. The CDR3, as DNA: TGCAGCACCAGACAGGGGGCGGTGAAAGAGACCCAGTACTTC. Translated, it gives CSTRQGAVKETQYF.

The V gene is TRBV4-1, the J gene TRBJ1-3; D is perhaps TRBD1 (6 bases). Trimming removed 1 base from V and 1 base from J, with 17 bases in between. Looked up from germline, CDR1 is MGHRA and CDR2 is YSYEKL. This CDR3 spans 18 amino acids. The CDR3 DNA reads as TGCGCCAGCAGCCAAGGAGGGCAGGGGAGTGAGTCTGGAAACACCATATATTTT. Its translation is CASSQGGQGSESGNTIYF.

Only a few counts were recorded for this clone. V gene TRBV28 combines with J gene TRBJ2-2; 7 nucleotides line up with TRBD1. Germline trimming cut 4 bases from V and 1 base from J; bases unmatched to any gene: 6. CDR1 MDHEN and CDR2 SYDVKM come from the germline V gene. CDR3 size: 16 residues. CDR3 sequence: CASSSQTGMNTGELFF. The CDR3 bases are TGTGCCAGCAGTTCCCAGACAGGGATGAACACCGGGGAGCTGTTTTTT. Combining the CDR3 with reference TRBV28 and TRBJ2-2 gives the whole variable domain DVKVTQSSRYLVKRTGEKVFLECVQDMDHENMFWYRQDPGLGLRLIYFSYDVKMKEKGDIPEGYSVSREKKERFSLILESASTNQTSMYLCASSSQTGMNTGELFFGEGSRLTVL.

The rearrangement joins TRBV6-1 to TRBJ1-2; the D gene is possibly TRBD1 (5 bases). Deletions cut 1 base from V and 2 bases from J, with 8 bases between. Germline CDR1 MNHNS, CDR2 SASEGT. This CDR3 spans 14 amino acids. The CDR3 spells CASSEGQMNYGYTF. The CDR3 DNA reads as TGTGCCAGCAGTGAAGGACAGATGAACTATGGCTACACCTTC.

The CDR3 DNA sequence: TGTGCCAGCAGTTTAAGGGGTTCCTACAATGAGCAGTTCTTC. Translating gives CASSLRGSYNEQFF. The chain uses TRBV27 and TRBJ2-1; D possibly corresponds to TRBD1 (5 bases). The CDR3 contains 14 residues. The ends were cut back, 2 bases at V and 1 base at J, with 6 bases in the middle. Per germline, CDR1 MNHEY and CDR2 SMNVEV (reference sequence).

V is TRBV19 and J is TRBJ1-6; 7 bases are a match to TRBD1. The CDR3 has 13 residues. The ends lost 4 bases at V and 12 bases at J; junction bases unmatched: 6. CDR1 LNHDA and CDR2 SQIVND come from the germline V gene (reference sequence). CDR3 sequence (DNA): TGTGCCAGTAGTACAACCGGGACAGAACCCCTCCACTTT. Translated, it gives CASSTTGTEPLHF.

Note on this clone: The identical CDR3 is also encoded by other nucleotide sequences in the sample. This chain uses TRBV30 with TRBJ1-4; a weak D match, TRBD1 (5 bases). V lost 3 bases, J lost 3 bases, and 17 bases lay in between. The CDR3 has 16 residues. The germline CDR1 and CDR2 sequences are GTSNPN and SVGIG (reference sequence). Written as DNA, the CDR3 is TGTGCCTGGAGCGGATTCCAGGGAGGGTCTAATGAAAAACTGTTTTTT. Protein product: CAWSGFQGGSNEKLFF.

This clone appeared once. CDR3 sequence (DNA): TGTGCCACGAAACCAGGGGGCTTTGACTATGGCTACACCTTC. Translating gives CATKPGGFDYGYTF. This chain links TRBV5-4 with TRBJ1-2, with TRBD1 matching 8 bases. CDR3 length: 14 residues. V lost 9 bases to trimming and J lost 3 bases; unmatched junction nucleotides: 10. Germline-derived CDR1 and CDR2 are SGHNT and YYREEE (reference sequence). Complete variable domain (other parts from reference TRBV5-4 and TRBJ1-2): ETGVTQSPTHLIKTRGQQVTLRCSSQSGHNTVSWYQQALGQGPQFIFQYYREEENGRGNFPPRFSGLQFPNYSSELNVNALELDDSALYLCATKPGGFDYGYTFGSGTRLTVV.

This clone has a single count. The rearrangement links TRBV5-4 to TRBJ1-2; D may be TRBD1 (5 bases). The germline CDR1 and CDR2 sequences are SGHNT and YYREEE (reference sequence). The CDR3 extends over 13 amino acids. V was shortened by 2 bases and J by 3 bases, with 8 bases between the two germline ends. As DNA, the CDR3 is TGTGCCAGCAGCTTCACAGGTGACTATGGCTACACCTTC. As protein: CASSFTGDYGYTF.